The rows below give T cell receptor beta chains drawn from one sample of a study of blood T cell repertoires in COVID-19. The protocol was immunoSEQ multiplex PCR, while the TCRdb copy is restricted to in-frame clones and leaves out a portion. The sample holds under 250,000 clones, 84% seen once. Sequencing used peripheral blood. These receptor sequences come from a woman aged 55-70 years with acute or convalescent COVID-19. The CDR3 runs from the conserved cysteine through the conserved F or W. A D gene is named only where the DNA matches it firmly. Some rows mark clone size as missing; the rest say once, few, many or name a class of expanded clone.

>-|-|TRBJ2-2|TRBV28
CASVANTGELFF
TGTGCCAGTGTAGCGAACACCGGGGAGCTGTTTTTT
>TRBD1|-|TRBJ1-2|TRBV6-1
CASSEAGQGYGYTF
TGTGCCAGCAGTGAAGCGGGACAGGGGTATGGCTACACCTTC
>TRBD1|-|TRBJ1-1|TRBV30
CAWNDRGTEAFF
TGTGCCTGGAATGACAGGGGCACTGAAGCTTTCTTT
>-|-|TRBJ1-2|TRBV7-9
CASSLDSPMGYTF
TGTGCCAGCAGCCTGGACAGCCCTATGGGCTACACCTTC
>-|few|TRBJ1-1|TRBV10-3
CAIRSTEMNTEAFF
TGTGCCATCAGGTCGACAGAGATGAACACTGAAGCTTTCTTT
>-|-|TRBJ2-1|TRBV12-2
CASRLPGGANEQFF
TGTGCAAGTCGCTTACCCGGGGGGGCTAATGAGCAGTTCTTC
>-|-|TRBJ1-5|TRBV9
CASSAGKHSNQPQHF
TGTGCCAGCAGCGCAGGGAAGCATAGCAATCAGCCCCAGCATTTT
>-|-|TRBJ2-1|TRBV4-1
CASSQIGRNNEQFF
TGCGCCAGCAGCCAAATTGGCAGGAACAATGAGCAGTTCTTC
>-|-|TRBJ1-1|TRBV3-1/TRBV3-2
CASSQEQVVNTEAFF
TGTGCCAGCAGCCAAGAACAGGTAGTGAACACTGAAGCTTTCTTT
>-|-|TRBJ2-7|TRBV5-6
CASSLDTGIQYEQYF
TGTGCCAGCAGCTTGGATACAGGGATTCAGTACGAGCAGTACTTC
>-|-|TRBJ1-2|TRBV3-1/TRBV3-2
CASSQDQGFYYGYTF
TGTGCCAGCAGCCAAGATCAGGGATTTTACTATGGCTACACCTTC
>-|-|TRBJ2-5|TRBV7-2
CASSLVQGETQYF
TGTGCCAGCAGCTTAGTTCAGGGAGAGACCCAGTACTTC
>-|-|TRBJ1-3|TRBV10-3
CAISARESSGNTIYF
TGTGCCATCAGCGCCAGGGAAAGCTCTGGAAACACCATATATTTT
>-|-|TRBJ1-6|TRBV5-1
CASSFGGSLANSPLHF
TGCGCCAGCAGCTTCGGGGGGAGCCTCGCTAATTCACCCCTCCACTTT
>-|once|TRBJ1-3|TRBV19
CASRSRASGNTIYF
TGTGCCAGTAGATCCAGGGCCTCTGGAAACACCATATATTTT
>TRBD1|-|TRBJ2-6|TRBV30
CAWDRGAGANVLTF
TGTGCCTGGGACAGGGGGGCTGGGGCCAACGTCCTGACTTTC
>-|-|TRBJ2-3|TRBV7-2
CASSSETTLYTQYF
TGTGCCAGCAGCTCCGAGACAACATTATATACGCAGTATTTT
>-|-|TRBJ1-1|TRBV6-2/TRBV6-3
CASSYFSQGEAFF
TGTGCCAGCAGTTACTTCAGTCAGGGCGAAGCTTTCTTT
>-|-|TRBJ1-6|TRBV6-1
CASSEDPRNLHF
TGTGCCAGCAGTGAAGACCCGAGGAACCTCCACTTT
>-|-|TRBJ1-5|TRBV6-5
CASGADLSNQPQHF
TGTGCCAGCGGGGCTGATCTAAGCAATCAGCCCCAGCATTTT
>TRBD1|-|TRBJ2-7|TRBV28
CATGDSYYEQYF
TGTGCCACAGGGGACAGCTACTACGAGCAGTACTTC
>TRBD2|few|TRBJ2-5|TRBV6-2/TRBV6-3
CASSYPGLASYF
TGTGCCAGCAGTTACCCTGGACTAGCGTCCTACTTC
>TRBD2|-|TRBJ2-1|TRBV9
CASSPGGAGSSYNEQFF
TGTGCCAGCAGCCCCGGGGGGGCGGGGAGCTCCTACAATGAGCAGTTCTTC
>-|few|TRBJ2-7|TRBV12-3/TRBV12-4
CASSLRREYEQYF
TGTGCCAGCAGTCTTCGAAGGGAGTACGAGCAGTACTTC
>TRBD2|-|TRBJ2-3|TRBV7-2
CASSLVGGAAGTDTQYF
TGTGCCAGCAGCTTAGTGGGAGGGGCCGCGGGCACAGATACGCAGTATTTT
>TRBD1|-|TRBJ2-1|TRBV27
CASRDRASTNEQFF
TGTGCCAGCAGGGACAGGGCCTCGACAAATGAGCAGTTCTTC
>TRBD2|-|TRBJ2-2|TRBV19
CASSLSGGGTGELFF
TGTGCCAGTAGTCTTAGCGGGGGGGGCACCGGGGAGCTGTTTTTT
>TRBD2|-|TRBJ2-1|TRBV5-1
CASSLLAGGPREQFF
TGCGCCAGCAGCTTACTAGCGGGGGGGCCCCGGGAGCAGTTCTTC
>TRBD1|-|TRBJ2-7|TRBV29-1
CSVGQGQSYEQYF
TGCAGCGTTGGACAGGGACAGTCCTACGAGCAGTACTTC
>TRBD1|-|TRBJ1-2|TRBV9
CASSVAPGQGNGYTF
TGTGCCAGCAGCGTAGCTCCGGGACAGGGAAATGGCTACACCTTC
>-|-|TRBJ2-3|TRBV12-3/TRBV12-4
CASSKGLGDTQYF
TGTGCCAGCAGTAAGGGACTGGGAGATACGCAGTATTTT
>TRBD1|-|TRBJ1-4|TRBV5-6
CASSFEPGQGREKLFF
TGTGCCAGCAGCTTCGAGCCGGGACAGGGACGTGAAAAACTGTTTTTT
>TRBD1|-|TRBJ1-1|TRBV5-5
CASSLRTGGLTEAFF
TGTGCCAGCAGCTTGAGGACAGGAGGATTGACTGAAGCTTTCTTT
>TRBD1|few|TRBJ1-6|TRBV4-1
CASSQDPGGFSPLHF
TGCGCCAGCAGCCAAGATCCAGGGGGTTTTTCACCCCTCCACTTT
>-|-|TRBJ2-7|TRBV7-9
CASSRSPIEQYF
TGTGCCAGCAGTCGGTCGCCAATCGAGCAGTACTTC
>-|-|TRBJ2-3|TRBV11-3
CASSARAPDTQYF
TGTGCCAGCAGCGCCAGGGCCCCAGATACGCAGTATTTT
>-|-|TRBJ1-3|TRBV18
CASSPSGGPSGNTIYF
TGTGCCAGCTCACCTAGCGGGGGCCCCTCTGGAAACACCATATATTTT
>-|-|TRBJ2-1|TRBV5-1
CASSQGGNEQFF
TGCGCCAGCAGCCAGGGTGGCAATGAGCAGTTCTTC
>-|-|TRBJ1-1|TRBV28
CASSLVVENTEAFF
TGTGCCAGCAGTTTAGTTGTAGAGAACACTGAAGCTTTCTTT
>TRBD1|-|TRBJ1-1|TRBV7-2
CASSSNLGQGAYTEAFF
TGTGCCAGCAGCTCCAACCTAGGACAGGGAGCGTACACTGAAGCTTTCTTT
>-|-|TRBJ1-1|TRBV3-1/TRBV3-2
CASSRNMNTEAFF
TGTGCCAGCAGCCGAAACATGAACACTGAAGCTTTCTTT
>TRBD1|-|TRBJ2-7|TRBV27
CASSAGTGPSYEQYF
TGTGCCAGCAGTGCTGGGACAGGGCCATCCTACGAGCAGTACTTC
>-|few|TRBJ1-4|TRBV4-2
CASSQVPLGAATNEKLFF
TGTGCCAGCAGCCAAGTTCCTCTTGGAGCTGCAACTAATGAAAAACTGTTTTTT
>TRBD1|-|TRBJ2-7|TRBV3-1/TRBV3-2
CASSQFRSPQKQGARWYEQYF
TGTGCCAGCAGCCAATTTCGCTCGCCACAAAAACAGGGGGCGAGATGGTACGAGCAGTACTTC
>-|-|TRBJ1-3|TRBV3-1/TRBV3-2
CASSQEGGSGNTIYF
TGTGCCAGCAGCCAAGAAGGCGGGTCCGGAAACACCATATATTTT
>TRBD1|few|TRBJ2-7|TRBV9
CASSVDDRGEQYF
TGTGCCAGCAGCGTAGATGACAGGGGCGAGCAGTACTTC
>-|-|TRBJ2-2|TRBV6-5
CASSPRLGELFF
TGTGCCAGCAGCCCAAGACTCGGGGAGCTGTTTTTT
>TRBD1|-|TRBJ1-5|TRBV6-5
CASFSGTGNQPQHF
TGTGCCAGCTTCTCCGGGACAGGGAATCAGCCCCAGCATTTT
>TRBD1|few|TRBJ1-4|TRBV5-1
CASSWTGLNEKLFF
TGCGCCAGCAGCTGGACAGGTTTAAATGAAAAACTGTTTTTT
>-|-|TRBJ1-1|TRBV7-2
CASSLDRENEAFF
TGTGCCAGCAGCTTAGACCGGGAGAACGAAGCTTTCTTT
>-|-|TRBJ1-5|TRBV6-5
CASSSQGGYQPQHF
TGTGCCAGCAGTTCTCAGGGAGGATATCAGCCCCAGCATTTT
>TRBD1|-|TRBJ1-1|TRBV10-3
CAISAGTGRRDTEAFF
TGTGCCATCAGTGCGGGGACAGGGCGGAGGGACACTGAAGCTTTCTTT
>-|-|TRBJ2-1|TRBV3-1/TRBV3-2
CASSQGGGADYNEQFF
TGTGCCAGCAGCCAAGGTGGGGGGGCCGACTACAATGAGCAGTTCTTC
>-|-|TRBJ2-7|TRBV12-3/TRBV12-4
CASSFFTYEQYF
TGTGCCAGCAGTTTCTTTACCTACGAGCAGTACTTC
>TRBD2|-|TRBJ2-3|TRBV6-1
CASSVSGGARTDTQYF
TGTGCCAGCAGTGTTAGCGGGGGGGCCAGGACAGATACGCAGTATTTT